A selection of T cell receptor beta chains follows, all from one sample in a study of blood T cell repertoires in COVID-19. Using immunoSEQ multiplex PCR, the repertoire was profiled, and TCRdb retains in-frame clones only, with some absent. The repertoire holds about 220,000 clones, with about 83% as singletons. The sequenced sample was peripheral blood. The receptors stem from a woman in her forties or fifties with acute or convalescent COVID-19. Both conserved end residues are part of each CDR3. The D gene is left open where the match is weak. Clone sizes are given selectively: once, few, many, or a class where the clone is expanded.

clone_size	v_call	cdr3_length	d_call	j_call	cdr3_aa	cdr3_nt
NA	TRBV21-1	16	NA	TRBJ1-1	CASSRDRGQRGTEAFF	TGTGCCAGCAGCCGGGACAGGGGGCAAAGGGGCACTGAAGCTTTCTTT
NA	TRBV12-5	13	NA	TRBJ2-2	CASGSAGTGELFF	TGTGCTAGTGGTTCCGCAGGGACCGGGGAGCTGTTTTTT
NA	TRBV29-1	14	TRBD2	TRBJ2-3	CSVRTSGSTDTQYF	TGCAGCGTAAGGACTAGCGGGAGCACAGATACGCAGTATTTT
once	TRBV10-3	12	NA	TRBJ1-1	CAIRRENTEAFF	TGTGCCATCAGGAGGGAGAACACTGAAGCTTTCTTT
NA	TRBV19	13	TRBD2	TRBJ2-1	CASSIGGSGKQFF	TGTGCCAGTAGTATAGGGGGGAGCGGGAAGCAGTTCTTC
once	TRBV5-1	15	TRBD1	TRBJ2-5	CASSRDRGRWETQYF	TGCGCCAGCAGCCGTGACAGGGGGCGTTGGGAGACCCAGTACTTC
NA	TRBV29-1	15	NA	TRBJ2-7	CSVEDPKQGKYEQYF	TGCAGCGTTGAAGATCCGAAGCAGGGGAAGTACGAGCAGTACTTC
NA	TRBV5-1	15	TRBD2	TRBJ2-3	CASSIQRGAPDTQYF	TGCGCCAGCAGCATACAGCGGGGCGCCCCAGATACGCAGTATTTT
few	TRBV4-2	13	NA	TRBJ1-5	CASSPLSNQPQHF	TGTGCCAGCAGCCCACTTAGCAATCAGCCCCAGCATTTT
NA	TRBV7-2	14	TRBD2	TRBJ2-7	CASSLKGLASEQYF	TGTGCCAGCAGCTTAAAGGGACTAGCGAGTGAGCAGTACTTC
NA	TRBV6-5	14	NA	TRBJ2-3	CASRRTLSTDTQYF	TGTGCCAGCAGAAGGACACTAAGCACAGATACGCAGTATTTT
NA	TRBV6-4	13	NA	TRBJ1-4	CASTPRSGEKLFF	TGTGCCAGCACCCCCCGGAGCGGTGAAAAACTGTTTTTT
NA	TRBV11-2	19	TRBD2	TRBJ2-7	CASSPTSGTSGLYSYEQYF	TGTGCCAGCAGCCCCACCTCCGGGACTAGCGGGCTTTACTCCTACGAGCAGTACTTC
NA	TRBV28	16	TRBD1	TRBJ2-7	CASSLFGTGRSYEQYF	TGTGCCAGCAGTTTGTTCGGGACAGGGAGGTCCTACGAGCAGTACTTC
NA	TRBV10-1	14	NA	TRBJ2-3	CASSLGGSTDTQYF	TGCGCCAGCAGTCTAGGCGGGAGCACAGATACGCAGTATTTT
once	TRBV15	18	NA	TRBJ2-2	CATSRGPPKYPFAGELFF	TGTGCCACCAGCAGAGGGCCCCCCAAGTATCCCTTCGCCGGGGAGCTGTTTTTT
NA	TRBV5-5	15	NA	TRBJ2-7	CASSLAPQGTYEQYF	TGTGCCAGCAGCTTGGCTCCCCAGGGGACCTACGAGCAGTACTTC
NA	TRBV11-2	13	TRBD2	TRBJ2-5	CASSRTSRPTQYF	TGTGCCAGCAGCCGGACTAGCCGGCCGACCCAGTACTTC
NA	TRBV27	18	NA	TRBJ2-1	CASSLRVQPRFSYNEQFF	TGTGCCAGCAGTTTACGTGTACAGCCCCGATTCTCCTACAATGAGCAGTTCTTC
NA	TRBV5-1	16	TRBD1	TRBJ2-1	CASSLWGTGEGNEQFF	TGCGCCAGCAGCTTGTGGGGGACAGGGGAAGGGAATGAGCAGTTCTTC
NA	TRBV28	18	TRBD2	TRBJ2-1	CASSLEVPGGGAGNEQFF	TGTGCCAGCAGTTTAGAGGTCCCGGGAGGCGGCGCGGGTAATGAGCAGTTCTTC
once	TRBV2	13	NA	TRBJ2-3	CATPSVGTDTQYF	TGTGCCACCCCCAGTGTGGGCACAGATACGCAGTATTTT
NA	TRBV4-1	18	TRBD1	TRBJ2-3	CASSQDRFTGGSADTQYF	TGCGCCAGCAGCCAAGATCGCTTTACAGGGGGTTCAGCAGATACGCAGTATTTT
NA	TRBV6-1	15	TRBD2	TRBJ2-7	CASSELGGSNYEQYF	TGTGCCAGCAGTGAATTGGGGGGGTCAAACTACGAGCAGTACTTC
NA	TRBV9	12	NA	TRBJ1-2	CASSSRGGGYTF	TGTGCCAGCAGCTCCAGGGGAGGGGGCTACACCTTC
NA	TRBV11-2	14	NA	TRBJ1-1	CASSTTTGNTEAFF	TGTGCCAGCAGCACCACGACAGGGAACACTGAAGCTTTCTTT
NA	TRBV2	14	NA	TRBJ2-7	CASTDPPTGYEQYF	TGTGCCAGCACAGACCCCCCAACAGGGTACGAGCAGTACTTC
NA	TRBV7-3	15	NA	TRBJ2-3	CASSPERPGTDTQYF	TGTGCCAGCAGCCCCGAGCGGCCTGGCACAGATACGCAGTATTTT
NA	TRBV4-1	16	TRBD1	TRBJ1-5	CASSQVDRGINQPQHF	TGCGCCAGCAGCCAAGTCGACAGGGGTATTAATCAGCCCCAGCATTTT
NA	TRBV18	14	NA	TRBJ2-7	CASSLLGVPNEQYF	TGTGCCAGCTCACTACTGGGAGTGCCTAACGAGCAGTACTTC
NA	TRBV3-1/TRBV3-2	14	TRBD1	TRBJ1-2	CASSQAGTGNGYTF	TGTGCCAGCAGCCAGGCGGGGACAGGGAATGGCTACACCTTC
NA	TRBV24-1	17	NA	TRBJ1-2	CATSAPLVGASGYGYTF	TGTGCCACCAGCGCCCCCCTCGTGGGGGCTAGTGGCTATGGCTACACCTTC
NA	TRBV19	15	TRBD1	TRBJ1-1	CASSSPGQGSFEAFF	TGTGCCAGTAGTAGTCCGGGACAGGGGAGTTTCGAAGCTTTCTTT